These 10 T cell receptor beta chains originate from one sample sequenced in a study of blood T cells in healthy people across ages. The authors ran a second PCR of about 7 to 11 cycles using a sample-barcoded 5' primer and a J-beta primer mix. Each CDR3 protein gets one entry after TCRdb re-called the 5' RACE reads with MiXCR. The sample consists of around 1,700,000 distinct CDR3 sequences, about 30% of them appearing once. The material sequenced was blood. The source is a woman aged 25-40 years in good health.

Comments on this clonotype: One junction end does not reproduce the germline sequence, and a read error may be involved. The rearrangement uses TRBV7-2 and TRBJ2-5; 7 bases agree with TRBD1. CDR3 size: 16 residues. Germline assignment: CDR1 SGHTA and CDR2 FQGNSA. This CDR3 reads CASSPLTGTLTYVQYF. As DNA, the CDR3 is TGCGCCAGCAGCCCACTGACAGGGACCCTAACCTACGTGCAGTACTTC.

The chain is built from TRBV6-2 or TRBV6-3 and TRBJ2-1; 8 nucleotides match TRBD2. The CDR3 loop spans 15 amino acids. The J segment lost 8 bases and the V segment lost 5 bases, leaving 11 bases of the junction unmatched. CDR1 and CDR2 from the germline V gene are MNHEY and SVGEGT. The CDR3 protein is CASSKAGTREDEQFF. As DNA, the CDR3 is TGTGCCAGCAGTAAAGCCGGGACTAGGGAGGATGAGCAGTTCTTC.

This clonotype occurred many times. V and J are TRBV12-5 and TRBJ2-5; the match to TRBD2 covers 9 bases. With V trimmed by 0 bases and J by 0 bases, 14 bases remained unmatched. The CDR3 totals 20 residues. CDR1 is LGHNT and CDR2 is FRNRAP in the germline V gene. CDR3 residues: CASGLVLLAGSALHQETQYF. CDR3 nucleotides: TGTGCTAGTGGTTTGGTACTTCTAGCGGGGAGCGCCCTGCACCAAGAGACCCAGTACTTC.

This clonotype was seen a handful of times. V and J are TRBV5-1 and TRBJ2-7; 11 bases align to TRBD2. In germline, CDR1 is SGHRS, CDR2 YFSETQ. The CDR3 extends over 15 amino acids. J gave up 5 bases and V 2 bases, and 6 bases lay outside the gene matches. The CDR3 is CASSFSGGALDEQYF. In DNA, the CDR3 is TGCGCCAGCAGCTTTAGCGGGGGGGCCCTGGACGAGCAGTACTTC.

The V and J genes are TRBV9 and TRBJ1-1, with D uncertain. Trimming shortened V by 0 bases and J by 4 bases, and 10 bases separated the two germline ends. Germline CDR1 reads SGDLS; CDR2 reads YYNGEE. The CDR3 has 14 residues. CDR3 in amino acids: CASSVGLGSTEAFF. As DNA, the CDR3 is TGTGCCAGCAGCGTAGGTCTAGGGAGCACTGAAGCTTTCTTT. The entire variable domain, with the rest obtained from reference TRBV9 and TRBJ1-1, is as follows: DSGVTQTPKHLITATGQRVTLRCSPRSGDLSVYWYQQSLDQGLQFLIQYYNGEERAKGNILERFSAQQFPDLHSELNLSSLELGDSALYFCASSVGLGSTEAFFGQGTRLTVV.

Regarding this clonotype: A single base separates this from a much larger clone, so it may be a read error. The conserved phenylalanine or tryptophan normally closing the CDR3 is absent here, so this likely arose from a read error. The chain has TRBV5-1 and TRBJ2-5; D not certain. With 0 bases removed from V and 1 base from J, the gap between germline ends came to 10 bases. This CDR3 has 15 amino acids. Germline CDR1 reads SGHRS; CDR2 reads YFSETQ. The DNA for the CDR3 is TGCGCCAGCAGCTTGGGCCCCCGATTCCAAGAGACCCAGTACCTC. Translating it yields CASSLGPRFQETQYL.

In its sample, this clonotype was seen many times. This chain links TRBV6-5 with TRBJ2-1, with D maybe TRBD2 (6 bases). Germline loops: CDR1 MNHEY, CDR2 SVGAGI. The CDR3 length is 15 residues. Trimming cost V 7 bases and J 3 bases, with 16 bases left between them. CDR3 sequence reads: CASTTTGTRYNEQFF. The CDR3 DNA follows: TGTGCCAGCACCACAACCGGGACTCGCTACAATGAGCAGTTCTTC.

To note about this clonotype: Relative to the germline gene, one junction end is altered; a read error may explain this. DNA for the CDR3: TGTGTCAGCAGCTCTACCGGGACTAGCGAAATTGAGCAGTTCTTC. Protein: CVSSSTGTSEIEQFF. This rearrangement joins TRBV9 to TRBJ2-1; 10 bases map to TRBD2. Germline-derived CDR1 and CDR2 are SGDLS and YYNGEE. This CDR3 region has 15 residues.

This clonotype was seen only once. V and J are TRBV11-1 and TRBJ2-4; perhaps TRBD2 as D (7 bases). V lost 4 bases and J lost 13, with 14 bases in between. CDR3 length equals 12 residues. The V gene's germline CDR1 is SGHAT and CDR2 FQDESV (reference sequence). DNA of the CDR3: TGTGCCAGCAGCTGGGAGGGGGATGAGCAGTACTTC. Its protein is CASSWEGDEQYF.

Worth noting for this clonotype: This clone may be a read error of a much larger clone one base away. The V and J genes are TRBV9 and TRBJ2-7; a weak D match, TRBD1 (5 bases). The J call is in doubt because the DNA end fits TRBJ2-5 better. The CDR3 is 14 residues long. CDR1 SGDLS and CDR2 YYNGEE come from the germline V gene. The CDR3 is CASSGVTGLETQYF. In DNA form, the CDR3 reads TGTGCCAGCAGCGGAGTTACAGGATTAGAGACCCAGTACTTC.